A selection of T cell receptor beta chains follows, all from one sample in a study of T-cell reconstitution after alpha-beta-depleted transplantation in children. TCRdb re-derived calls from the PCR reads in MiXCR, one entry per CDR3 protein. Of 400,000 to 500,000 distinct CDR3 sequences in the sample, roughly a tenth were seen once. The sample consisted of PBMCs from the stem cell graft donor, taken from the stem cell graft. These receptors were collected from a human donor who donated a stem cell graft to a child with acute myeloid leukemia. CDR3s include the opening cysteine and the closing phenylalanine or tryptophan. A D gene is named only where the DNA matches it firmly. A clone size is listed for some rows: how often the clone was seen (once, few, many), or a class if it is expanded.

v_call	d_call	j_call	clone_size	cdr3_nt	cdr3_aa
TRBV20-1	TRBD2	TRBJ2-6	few	TGCAGTGCTCGGACTAGCGGGAGCTCTGGGGCCAACGTCCTGACTTTC	CSARTSGSSGANVLTF
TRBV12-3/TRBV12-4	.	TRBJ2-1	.	TGTGCCAGCAGTTTTGGGAGGTTTGTGGATGAGCAGTTCTTC	CASSFGRFVDEQFF
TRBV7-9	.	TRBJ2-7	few	TGTGCCAGCAGCCCTCGGACTACCCTCGAGCAGTACTTC	CASSPRTTLEQYF
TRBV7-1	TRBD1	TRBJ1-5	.	TGTGCCAGCAGCTCCCCGGGACAGGGTTTCAATCAGCCCCAGCATTTT	CASSSPGQGFNQPQHF
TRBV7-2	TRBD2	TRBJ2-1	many	TGTGCCAGCAGCTTAAGAGCGGGGGGGGCAGATGAGCAGTTCTTC	CASSLRAGGADEQFF
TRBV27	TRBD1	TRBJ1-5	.	TGTGCCAGCAGTTTAAAGGGGGCCAATCAGCCCCAGCATTTT	CASSLKGANQPQHF
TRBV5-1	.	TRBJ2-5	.	TGCGCCACTAACGGGCAGGGAGGTCCCCAAGAGACCCAGTACTTC	CATNGQGGPQETQYF
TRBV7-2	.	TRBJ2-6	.	TGTGCCAGCAGCTTGCGTATCGGGGCCAACGTCCTGACTTTC	CASSLRIGANVLTF
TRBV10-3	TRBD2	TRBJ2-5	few	TGTGCCCAGTCGCAGGGAGCGGGGGAGACCCAGTACTTC	CAQSQGAGETQYF
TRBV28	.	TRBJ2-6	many	TGTGCCAGCAGACCCGACGCCTTTGGGGCCAACGTCCTGACTTTC	CASRPDAFGANVLTF
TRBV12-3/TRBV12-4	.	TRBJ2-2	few	TGTGCCAGCAGCCGAGACAAGGCCTTGAACACCGGGGAGCTGTTTTTT	CASSRDKALNTGELFF
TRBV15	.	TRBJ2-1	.	TGTGCCACCAGCAGAGGACTATACAATGAGCAGTTCTTC	CATSRGLYNEQFF
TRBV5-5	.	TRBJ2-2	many	TGTGCCAGCAGCCGTCAGGGTATCGGGGAGCTGTTTTTT	CASSRQGIGELFF
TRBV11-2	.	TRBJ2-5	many	TGTGCCAGCAGCTTAGTATCTGGGACTCAAGAGACCCAGTACTTC	CASSLVSGTQETQYF
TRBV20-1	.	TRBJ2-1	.	TGCAGTGCTAGGGTGGCTAGCGTGATCACCGGGAATGAGCAGTTCTTC	CSARVASVITGNEQFF
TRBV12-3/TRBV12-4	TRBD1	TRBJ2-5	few	TGTGCCAGCAGTTCGGGACAGGGGTTAGGGGAGACCCAGTACTTC	CASSSGQGLGETQYF
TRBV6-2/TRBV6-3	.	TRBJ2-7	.	TGTGCCAGCAGTTTAGGGCTCAGTCAGAGCGAGCAGTACTTC	CASSLGLSQSEQYF
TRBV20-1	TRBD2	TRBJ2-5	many	TGCAGTGCTAGGGGTACTAGCGGCCAAGAGACCCAGTACTTC	CSARGTSGQETQYF
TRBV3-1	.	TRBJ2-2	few	TGTGCCAGCAAACGGGCCGGGGAGCTGTTTTTT	CASKRAGELFF
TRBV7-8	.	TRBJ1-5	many	TGTGCCAGCAGCGCAGTGGATAGCAATCAGCCCCAGCATTTT	CASSAVDSNQPQHF
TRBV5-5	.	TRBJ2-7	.	TGTGCCAGCAGCTACCGGGACTTGAGCTCCTACGAGCAGTACTTC	CASSYRDLSSYEQYF
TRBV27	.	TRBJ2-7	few	TGTGCCAGCAGTTTATCGGGACTAGCTTCTGAATACAGGGGGTACGAGCAGTACTTC	CASSLSGLASEYRGYEQYF
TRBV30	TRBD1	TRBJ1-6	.	TGTGCCTGGAGTACAGGGGCAGATTCACCCCTCCACTTT	CAWSTGADSPLHF
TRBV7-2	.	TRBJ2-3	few	TGTGCCAGCAGCCCTAACAGGGCAGATACGCAGTATTTT	CASSPNRADTQYF
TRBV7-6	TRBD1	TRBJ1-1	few	TGTGCCAGCAGCTTACGGGACAGGGAAGAAGCTTTCTTT	CASSLRDREEAFF
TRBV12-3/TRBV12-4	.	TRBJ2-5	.	TGTGCCAGCAGTTTAGCGAAGACTACTTCCCAGTACTTC	CASSLAKTTSQYF
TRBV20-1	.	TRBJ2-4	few	TGCAGTGCTCAGCATGGGTCCGCGGCCAAAAACATTCAGTACTTC	CSAQHGSAAKNIQYF
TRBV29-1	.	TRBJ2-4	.	TGCAGCGTTGAAATAGGGCTAGCCAAAAACATTCAGTACTTC	CSVEIGLAKNIQYF
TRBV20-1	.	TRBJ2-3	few	TGCAGTGCTAGGTGGGCAGCCAGGGATACGCAGTATTTT	CSARWAARDTQYF
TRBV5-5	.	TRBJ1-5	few	TGTGCCAGCAGCTTGGTTGGTCGGGGTCAAAATCAGCCCCAGCATTTT	CASSLVGRGQNQPQHF